This T cell receptor beta chain was identified during a study of Ad26.COV2.S vaccination and SARS-CoV-2 variants. About the study: The COV1001 Ad26.COV2.S trial arm included the donor. Study results and caveats: Individuals receiving vaccine had higher spike-specific TCR breadth than placebo recipients did.

Trimming cost V 9 bases and J 5 bases, with 17 bases left between them. This CDR3 comprises 14 residues. Germline V gene sequence: CDR1 LNHDA, CDR2 SQIVND (reference sequence). Clones were read by immunoSEQ multiplex PCR, and TCRdb kept only the in-frame ones, dropping some. The table includes some 500,000 clones, 89% detected once. In regard to this clone: No antigen is known for it.

Treatment reported: 15 to 20 received Ad26.COV2.S at low or high dose, single or two shots; roughly five received placebo; per-sample allocation not given. Samples came from day 63 after the first vaccine or placebo injection. The J gene is TRBJ1-5, the V gene TRBV19, with a possible D match to TRBD1 (6 bases). This receptor was identified in a person between 18 and 60 years old who received the Ad26.COV2.S COVID-19 vaccine or a placebo. The specimen comprised peripheral blood, sampled in a trial of Ad26.COV2.S vaccine versus placebo. CDR3: CASSRGGEHQPQHF. CDR3 DNA sequence: TGTGCCAGCTCTCGAGGGGGAGAGCATCAGCCCCAGCATTTT.